These 2 T cell receptor beta chains were all obtained from the same sample, sequenced in a study of OX40 agonist ivuxolimab in advanced cancers. Only in-frame clones appear in the TCRdb table, and some are missing; sequencing was by immunoSEQ multiplex PCR. This table holds 20,000 to 25,000 clones, over 70% found once. The starting material was CD4+ or CD8+ T cells sorted from blood, obtained in a trial of the OX40 agonist ivuxolimab. These receptors originate from an adult with an advanced solid tumor such as melanoma, head and neck, liver or kidney cancer.

About this clone: At the DNA level, this CDR3 is encoded by other sequences in the same sample as well. For the CDR3, the DNA is TGTGCCAGCAGCCACGACAGGGGCTATGGCTACACCTTC. Protein sequence: CASSHDRGYGYTF. The chain combines TRBV5-4 with TRBJ1-2; 8 bases match TRBD1. V was clipped by 4 bases and J by 4 bases; unmatched bases: 3. CDR1 SGHNT and CDR2 YYREEE come from the germline V gene (reference sequence). The CDR3 extends over 13 amino acids. The whole variable domain, filled in from reference TRBV5-4 and TRBJ1-2, reads ETGVTQSPTHLIKTRGQQVTLRCSSQSGHNTVSWYQQALGQGPQFIFQYYREEENGRGNFPPRFSGLQFPNYSSELNVNALELDDSALYLCASSHDRGYGYTFGSGTRLTVV.

This sequence joins TRBV10-3 and TRBJ1-1; D is undetermined. The V end was cut by 2 bases, the J end by 7 bases, with 20 bases between. Germline values: CDR1 ENHRY, CDR2 SYGVKD. The CDR3 has 16 residues. CDR3 residues: CAISEIQGREDSEAFF. The CDR3 bases are TGTGCCATCAGTGAGATTCAAGGACGGGAAGATAGTGAAGCTTTCTTT.